The 9 T cell receptor beta chains given below trace back to one sample, sequenced in a study of T cell changes during pregnancy in multiple sclerosis. TCRdb's table, derived via immunoSEQ multiplex PCR, lists solely in-frame clones and lacks some. The sample contains about 100,000 clones, approximately 94% of which appear only once. Sample: peripheral blood, taken before pregnancy. These receptors were taken from a female donor with multiple sclerosis, enrolled in a pregnancy study.

This chain joins TRBV15 and TRBJ1-5; TRBD1 aligns across 9 bases. Trimming removed 4 bases from V and 6 bases from J; junction bases left unmatched: 13. Germline CDR1 reads LNHNV; CDR2 reads YYDKDF (reference sequence). The CDR3 runs 17 residues. This chain's CDR3 is CATSKVGTGWRTQPQHF. The CDR3 nucleotides are TGTGCCACCAGCAAGGTGGGGACAGGGTGGCGGACTCAGCCCCAGCATTTT.

The chain employs TRBV6-5 and TRBJ1-2; D perhaps matches TRBD1 (5 bases). The germline V gene has CDR1 MNHEY and CDR2 SVGAGI. Trimming cost V 6 bases and J 5 bases, with 13 bases left between them. This CDR3 has 13 amino acids. CDR3 sequence (DNA): TGTGCCAGCAGGAAAGGGGCAGGGTATGGCTACACCTTC. Translation gives CASRKGAGYGYTF.

V gene TRBV18 combines with J gene TRBJ1-2; 7 nucleotides align to TRBD1. Trimming cost V 4 bases and J 4 bases; bases outside gene matches: 6. There are 14 residues in the CDR3. CDR1 is KGHSH, CDR2 LQKENI, per germline. The CDR3 loop is CASSLDRVSYGYTF. DNA for the CDR3: TGTGCCAGCTCACTAGACAGGGTGTCCTATGGCTACACCTTC. Filled out from reference TRBV18 and TRBJ1-2, the complete variable domain reads NAGVMQNPRHLVRRRGQEARLRCSPMKGHSHVYWYRQLPEEGLKFMVYLQKENIIDESGMPKERFSAEFPKEGPSILRIQQVVRGDSAAYFCASSLDRVSYGYTFGSGTRLTVV.

The chain combines TRBV7-2 with TRBJ2-7; 7 bases agree with TRBD1. CDR1 is SGHTA and CDR2 is FQGNSA in the germline V gene. Losses at the gene ends were 2 bases for V and 2 bases for J; bases not matched to a gene: 6. This CDR3 has 15 residues. CDR3 sequence: CASSLYRGVTYEQYF. CDR3 in DNA: TGTGCCAGCAGCTTATACAGGGGAGTAACCTACGAGCAGTACTTC. Full variable domain (outside the CDR3, taken from reference TRBV7-2 and TRBJ2-7): GAGVSQSPSNKVTEKGKDVELRCDPISGHTALYWYRQSLGQGLEFLIYFQGNSAPDKSGLPSDRFSAERTGGSVSTLTIQRTQQEDSAVYLCASSLYRGVTYEQYFGPGTRLTVT.

This clone was detected once. J is TRBJ2-7 and V is TRBV6-1; D not resolved. Germline V gene data show CDR1 as MNHNS and CDR2 as SASEGT. This CDR3 spans 13 amino acids. The ends were cut back, 6 bases at V and 0 bases at J, with 9 bases in the middle. The CDR3 protein is CASSSALSYEQYF. The CDR3 DNA is TGTGCCAGCAGCTCAGCGCTCTCCTACGAGCAGTACTTC.

CDR3 sequence (DNA): TGTGCCAGCAGCAGTGGGACTAGCGGGAGCCGAGCCTACGAGCAGTACTTC. Its protein product is CASSSGTSGSRAYEQYF. The V and J genes are TRBV21-1 and TRBJ2-7; the table's D call, TRBD2, has no DNA check behind it. TRBV21-1 is flagged as a pseudogene. The CDR3 covers 17 residues.

The chain couples TRBV7-9 to TRBJ2-1; 10 positions agree with TRBD2. CDR1 and CDR2 from the germline V gene are SEHNR and FQNEAQ (reference sequence). The J segment lost 3 bases and the V segment lost 4 bases, leaving 6 bases of the junction unmatched. This CDR3 comprises 16 residues. CDR3 in DNA: TGTGCCAGCAGCTCTAGCGGGAGTTATGGCTACAATGAGCAGTTCTTC. Protein product: CASSSSGSYGYNEQFF.

The chain employs TRBV9 and TRBJ2-2; 10 bases agree with TRBD1. CDR3 size: 13 residues. Germline CDR1 SGDLS, CDR2 YYNGEE. The ends lost 7 bases at V and 3 bases at J; junction bases unmatched: 0. CDR3 amino acids: CASGTGDTGELFF. CDR3 in DNA: TGTGCCAGCGGGACAGGGGACACCGGGGAGCTGTTTTTT.

The chain has TRBV15 and TRBJ1-5; 7 bases map to TRBD1. Germline lookup yields CDR1 LNHNV and CDR2 YYDKDF (reference sequence). CDR3 size: 15 residues. The junction had 6 bases not matched to a gene; V was cut back by 5 bases and J by 2 bases. The CDR3 coding sequence is TGTGCCACCAGCGGTAGGACAGGACGCAATCAGCCCCAGCATTTT. Protein: CATSGRTGRNQPQHF.